These 18 T cell receptor beta chains came from one sample sequenced in a study of OX40 agonist ivuxolimab in advanced cancers. Sequencing used immunoSEQ multiplex PCR; TCRdb keeps in-frame clones, though not all of them. The table records 76,000 or so clones, over 85% of them present only once. The specimen comprised CD4+ or CD8+ T cells sorted from blood, sampled in a trial of the OX40 agonist ivuxolimab. The receptors shown here come from an adult with an advanced solid tumor such as melanoma, head and neck, liver or kidney cancer.

The V call is TRBV27, the J call TRBJ2-1; the match to TRBD2 covers 8 bases. The germline gives CDR1 MNHEY, CDR2 SMNVEV (reference sequence). V dropped 3 bases and J dropped 4; count of bases not matched to a gene: 8. CDR3 length: 16 residues. The CDR3 DNA follows: TGTGCCAGCAGTTTCGGTGCGGGAGGAGTTTACAATGAGCAGTTCTTC. This sequence encodes CASSFGAGGVYNEQFF.

The chain is built from TRBV27 and TRBJ1-2; no clear D gene. The germline V gene has CDR1 MNHEY and CDR2 SMNVEV (reference sequence). Trimming took 4 bases from V and 1 from J, leaving 16 bases between them. This CDR3 contains 16 residues. The CDR3 spells CASSSSPGIFNYGYTF. Here the CDR3 DNA reads TGTGCCAGCAGTTCGTCCCCAGGCATCTTTAACTATGGCTACACCTTC.

The chain links TRBV20-1 to TRBJ2-6; 7 nucleotides line up with TRBD2. The J segment lost 9 bases and the V segment lost 5 bases, leaving 1 base of the junction unmatched. The CDR3 is 11 residues long. In germline, CDR1 is DFQATT, CDR2 SNEGSKA (reference sequence). The CDR3 protein is CSAWEGNVLTF. The CDR3 DNA reads TGCAGTGCTTGGGAGGGCAACGTCCTGACTTTC.

The chain links TRBV27 to TRBJ1-5, with no clear D. Germline CDR1 MNHEY, CDR2 SMNVEV (reference sequence). The CDR3 loop spans 12 amino acids. V lost 2 bases and J lost 6, with 5 bases in between. The CDR3 DNA reads TGTGCCAGCAGTTTAGGAGGTCAGCCCCAGCATTTT. Translated, it gives CASSLGGQPQHF.

The rearrangement uses TRBV7-3 and TRBJ2-5; TRBD2 matches 7 bases. This CDR3 contains 15 residues. With V trimmed by 1 base and J by 3 bases, 5 bases remained unmatched. Germline assignment: CDR1 SGHTA and CDR2 FQGTGA. CDR3 coding DNA: TGTGCCAGCAGCTTAAATGGGCTAGCGGAAGAGACCCAGTACTTC. It encodes CASSLNGLAEETQYF.

This chain uses TRBV19 with TRBJ1-1; TRBD1 might be the D (6 bases). The CDR3 sequence is 15 residues long. Per germline, CDR1 LNHDA and CDR2 SQIVND (reference sequence). The V and J ends lost 3 bases and 6 bases respectively, with 17 bases between them. For the CDR3, the DNA is TGTGCCAGTAGTATCCCGGCAGGGGCACAAGCTGAAGCTTTCTTT. It codes for CASSIPAGAQAEAFF.

V gene TRBV5-6 combines with J gene TRBJ1-1, with 8 bases lining up with TRBD1. Per the germline V gene, CDR1 is SGHDT and CDR2 is YYEEEE. V was pared by 1 base and J by 1 base, with 3 bases of the junction left unmatched. The CDR3 is 15 residues long. CDR3 loop: CASSLLQGANTEAFF. The DNA for the CDR3 is TGTGCCAGCAGCTTGCTCCAGGGGGCGAACACTGAAGCTTTCTTT. Full variable domain (missing parts from reference TRBV5-6 and TRBJ1-1): DAGVTQSPTHLIKTRGQQVTLRCSPKSGHDTVSWYQQALGQGPQFIFQYYEEEERQRGNFPDRFSGHQFPNYSSELNVNALLLGDSALYLCASSLLQGANTEAFFGQGTRLTVV.

This chain uses TRBV4-2 with TRBJ1-1; D gene unclear. The V gene's germline CDR1 is LGHNA and CDR2 YNFKEQ. V gave up 5 bases and J gave up 1 base, with 8 bases separating them. The CDR3 spans 13 residues. The CDR3 loop is CASSSVGNTEAFF. The CDR3 DNA is TGTGCCAGCAGCTCGGTGGGGAACACTGAAGCTTTCTTT.

The chain employs TRBV6-5 and TRBJ1-1; no firm D call. Germline V CDR1 and CDR2: MNHEY, SVGAGI. The V end was cut by 5 bases, the J end by 0 bases, with 10 bases between. The CDR3 runs to 14 residues. In DNA form, the CDR3 reads TGTGCCAGCAGTCCCGGAAGAGTGAACACTGAAGCTTTCTTT. It is translated as CASSPGRVNTEAFF.

The chain uses TRBV27 and TRBJ2-5; perhaps TRBD1 as D (6 bases). V was clipped by 2 bases and J by 5 bases, with 9 bases between them. The CDR3 length is 13 residues. Germline V lookup: CDR1 MNHEY, CDR2 SMNVEV (reference sequence). The CDR3 loop is CASSLGGGETQYF. DNA for the CDR3: TGTGCCAGCAGTTTAGGGGGCGGGGAGACCCAGTACTTC.

The chain uses TRBV5-1 and TRBJ2-7; D may be TRBD1 or TRBD2 (5 bases each). The germline gives CDR1 SGHRS, CDR2 YFSETQ. Trimming pared 0 bases from V and 3 bases from J, leaving 13 bases between. This CDR3 is built from 15 residues. This CDR3 is CASSLEWGPLYEQYF. The CDR3, as DNA: TGCGCCAGCAGCTTGGAATGGGGACCGCTCTACGAGCAGTACTTC.

V and J are TRBV6-1 and TRBJ2-1, with D perhaps matching TRBD1 or TRBD2 (5 bases each). The germline V gene has CDR1 MNHNS and CDR2 SASEGT. The CDR3 consists of 15 residues. The V and J ends lost 6 bases and 4 bases respectively, with 16 bases between them. Here the CDR3 DNA reads TGTGCCAGCAGCGTCGGGACGCCCACTTACAATGAGCAGTTCTTC. Its translation: CASSVGTPTYNEQFF.

The V and J genes are TRBV28 and TRBJ2-7; D possibly uses TRBD1 or TRBD2 (6 bases each). The length of the CDR3 is 14 residues. The V gene's germline CDR1 is MDHEN and CDR2 SYDVKM. V was cut by 2 bases and J by 1 base, with 9 bases left in between. The DNA of the CDR3 is TGTGCCAGCAGTTTAACGGGGGCGTCCTACGAGCAGTACTTC. Amino acid sequence: CASSLTGASYEQYF.

The V and J genes are TRBV4-1 and TRBJ2-7; tentatively, D is TRBD2 (5 bases). Germline CDR1 reads MGHRA; CDR2 reads YSYEKL. Trimming stripped 0 bases from V and 5 bases from J, with 14 bases between. The CDR3 totals 15 residues. CDR3 sequence reads: CASSQEGRESDEQYF. The CDR3 DNA reads as TGCGCCAGCAGCCAAGAAGGAAGGGAGTCTGACGAGCAGTACTTC.

The chain couples TRBV19 to TRBJ1-2; 7 bases match TRBD1. CDR3 length: 15 amino acids. V shed 5 bases and J 2 bases; nucleotides not matched to a gene: 8. Germline V gene lookup returns CDR1 LNHDA and CDR2 SQIVND (reference sequence). The CDR3 DNA follows: TGTGCCAGTAGTGGCCGGGACAGTCAAAACTATGGCTACACCTTC. Its protein is CASSGRDSQNYGYTF.

The chain joins TRBV5-4 to TRBJ2-3; the match to TRBD2 covers 9 bases. V shed 7 bases and J 5 bases; nucleotides not matched to a gene: 11. CDR1 SGHNT and CDR2 YYREEE come from the germline V gene (reference sequence). The CDR3 spans 15 residues. DNA of the CDR3: TGTGCCAGCGCCCTCTGGCGGGGGGGCCAAGATACGCAGTATTTT. Translating it yields CASALWRGGQDTQYF.

The chain links TRBV2 to TRBJ1-1, with D unresolved. The length of the CDR3 is 16 residues. Trimming shortened V by 4 bases and J by 2 bases, and 17 bases separated the two germline ends. Per the germline V gene, CDR1 is SNHLY and CDR2 is FYNNEI. The DNA of the CDR3 is TGTGCCAGCAGTGTAGTCTCCCCCTTTACAAACACTGAAGCTTTCTTT. It is translated as CASSVVSPFTNTEAFF.

This clone was seen just once. The chain carries TRBV19 and TRBJ2-5, with 7 bases fitting TRBD1. The CDR3 is 15 residues long. The germline CDR1 and CDR2 sequences are LNHDA and SQIVND (reference sequence). Germline trimming cut 9 bases from V and 4 bases from J; bases unmatched to any gene: 14. CDR3 amino acids: CASSPHDRAAETQYF. CDR3 nucleotide sequence: TGTGCCAGCAGCCCCCATGACAGGGCCGCAGAGACCCAGTACTTC.